This T cell receptor beta chain emerged from a study of technical replicates of blood from a few donors. Using immunoSEQ multiplex PCR, the repertoire was profiled, and TCRdb retains in-frame clones only, with some absent. The repertoire has approximately 90,000 clones, approximately 95% of them found once; the top ten carry around 0.26%. The CDR3 consists of 15 residues. Per the germline V gene, CDR1 is SGHDT and CDR2 is YYEEEE. The junction had 6 bases not matched to a gene; V was cut back by 4 bases and J by 3 bases. Sequencing was carried out using T cells isolated from PBMCs. The gene calls are TRBV5-6 and TRBJ2-5; 10 bases fit TRBD1. The source of this sequence is a human donor in good health. This CDR3 reads CASSRFGTGEETQYF. As DNA, the CDR3 is TGTGCCAGCAGCCGTTTCGGGACAGGGGAAGAGACCCAGTACTTC.